One sample yielded the 30 T cell receptor beta chains listed below, sequenced in a study of response to subunit inactivated influenza vaccine. One entry per CDR3 protein, called by TCRdb with MiXCR from the RT-PCR reads. Among about 580,000 distinct CDR3 sequences listed, approximately 15% were seen once. This specimen was PBMCs from blood, taken roughly 12 days after vaccination. The source is a man in his fifties or sixties who received an inactivated influenza vaccine.

This clonotype has a handful of counts. The chain is built from TRBV3-1 and TRBJ2-1; 11 bases map to TRBD2. The CDR3 is 20 residues long. Germline trimming cut 4 bases from V and 0 bases from J; bases unmatched to any gene: 14. The germline CDR1 and CDR2 sequences are LGHDT and YNNKEL (reference sequence). As DNA, the CDR3 is TGTGCCAGCAGCCCGCGATGGGGGACTAGCGGAAGGAGCTCCTACAATGAGCAGTTCTTC. Its translation is CASSPRWGTSGRSSYNEQFF.

This CDR3 is CSARPSGVGADTQYF. The DNA of the CDR3 is TGCAGTGCTAGGCCTAGCGGGGTTGGCGCAGATACGCAGTATTTT. This sequence joins TRBV20-1 and TRBJ2-3, with TRBD2 identical over 9 bases. This CDR3 has 15 residues. Germline assignment: CDR1 DFQATT and CDR2 SNEGSKA (reference sequence). V shed 3 bases and J 4 bases; nucleotides not matched to a gene: 8.

As DNA, the CDR3 is TGTGCCAGCAGCTTAGTAGGGACAGCATACAATGAGCAGTTCTTC. Translating it yields CASSLVGTAYNEQFF. The V gene is TRBV7-2, the J gene TRBJ2-1; 7 bases line up with TRBD1. Germline CDR1 and CDR2: SGHTA and FQGNSA. V shed 1 base and J 4 bases; nucleotides not matched to a gene: 4. The CDR3 totals 15 residues.

This chain joins TRBV2 and TRBJ2-5; tentative D call: TRBD2 (6 bases). The germline CDR1 and CDR2 sequences are SNHLY and FYNNEI. The CDR3 contains 15 residues. Trimming took off 8 bases at V and 7 bases at J, with 23 bases between the two ends. CDR3 bases: TGTGCCAGCTCGCCCCTGGGAGGACAATTGGGGACCCAGTACTTC. It encodes CASSPLGGQLGTQYF.

The CDR3 protein is CASSLMRAHTDTQYF. The CDR3 nucleotides read TGCGCCAGCAGCTTGATGAGGGCCCACACAGATACGCAGTATTTT. This chain links TRBV5-1 with TRBJ2-3; D might be TRBD2 (5 bases). Germline V gene lookup returns CDR1 SGHRS and CDR2 YFSETQ. Trimming removed 1 base from V and 2 bases from J, with 11 bases in between. The CDR3 is 15 amino acids.

This clonotype was seen a handful of times. The genes are TRBV3-1 and TRBJ1-1; 7 nucleotides align to TRBD1. The CDR3 runs 14 residues. The germline V gene has CDR1 LGHDT and CDR2 YNNKEL (reference sequence). Unmatched junction bases numbered 8, after V lost 4 bases and J lost 6 bases. CDR3 sequence: CASSRRQGRPEAFF. Here the CDR3 DNA reads TGTGCCAGCAGCCGCCGACAGGGTAGGCCTGAAGCTTTCTTT. Together with reference TRBV3-1 and TRBJ1-1, the CDR3 gives the full variable domain: DTAVSQTPKYLVTQMGNDKSIKCEQNLGHDTMYWYKQDSKKFLKIMFSYNNKELIINETVPNRFSPKSPDKAHLNLHINSLELGDSAVYFCASSRRQGRPEAFFGQGTRLTVV.

CDR3 in amino acids: CASSQDGIAGGQPQHF. In DNA, the CDR3 is TGTGCCAGCAGCCAAGATGGGATAGCAGGTGGGCAGCCCCAGCATTTT. The genes are TRBV4-2 and TRBJ1-5; D not certain. The CDR3 covers 16 residues. Per germline, CDR1 LGHNA and CDR2 YNFKEQ. Between the trimmed V and J ends, which lost 0 bases and 7 bases, there was a span of 16 bases.

The chain is built from TRBV7-2 and TRBJ1-5; D may be TRBD1 (6 bases). CDR3 length equals 16 residues. V was shortened by 2 bases and J by 7 bases, with 18 bases between the two germline ends. Germline V gene data show CDR1 as SGHTA and CDR2 as FQGNSA. The CDR3 protein is CASSLIGGGRMQPQHF. CDR3 nucleotides: TGTGCCAGCAGCTTAATCGGGGGGGGGCGCATGCAGCCCCAGCATTTT.

The CDR3 DNA reads as TGTGCCATCCGCCCGGGGGGTGAAGAGACCCAGTACTTC. Translated: CAIRPGGEETQYF. The chain employs TRBV10-3 and TRBJ2-5, with 7 positions matching TRBD2. This CDR3 has 13 residues. V was clipped by 8 bases and J by 3 bases; unmatched bases: 6. Germline V gene sequence: CDR1 ENHRY, CDR2 SYGVKD.

CDR3 DNA sequence: TGTGCCAGCAGCTTGGTAGCGGGAAACGGACAAGAGACCCAGTACTTC. Translation gives CASSLVAGNGQETQYF. The chain carries TRBV7-2 and TRBJ2-5, with 8 nucleotides matching TRBD2. CDR1 is SGHTA, CDR2 FQGNSA, per germline. V lost 3 bases and J lost 2; bases outside the gene matches: 8. The CDR3 spans 16 residues.

This clonotype was found many times. The chain joins TRBV12-3 or TRBV12-4 to TRBJ2-1, with TRBD2 identical over 7 bases. The CDR3 runs to 15 residues. Trimming cost V 1 base and J 6 bases; bases outside gene matches: 6. For the CDR3, the DNA is TGTGCCAGCAGTTTAGGCGGGGGTTTTGGCAATGAGCAGTTCTTC. The encoded protein is CASSLGGGFGNEQFF.

In its sample, this clonotype was seen a few times. The genes are TRBV6-1 and TRBJ2-3; no reliable D call. The CDR3 length is 15 residues. CDR1 and CDR2 from the germline V gene are MNHNS and SASEGT. Trimming removed 6 bases from V and 0 bases from J, with 13 bases in between. The CDR3 coding sequence is TGTGCCAGCAGCTCCCGGTCGTCTAGCACAGATACGCAGTATTTT. Its translation: CASSSRSSSTDTQYF.

This clonotype was found a few times. The chain links TRBV28 to TRBJ1-2, with D possibly being TRBD1 (6 bases). This CDR3 comprises 14 residues. Germline lookup yields CDR1 MDHEN and CDR2 SYDVKM. V was pared by 5 bases and J by 7 bases, with 17 bases between. CDR3 protein: CASSLLSGGFGYTF. DNA of the CDR3: TGTGCCAGCAGTCTACTCTCCGGGGGCTTTGGCTACACCTTC.

This clonotype was seen just once. V usage is TRBV12-3 or TRBV12-4 and J usage is TRBJ2-5, with 8 positions matching TRBD1. The V segment lost 5 bases and the J segment 3 bases; nucleotides outside the gene matches: 5. The CDR3 extends over 14 amino acids. CDR3 residues: CASSQKDREETQYF. In DNA, the CDR3 is TGTGCCAGCAGTCAAAAGGACAGGGAAGAGACCCAGTACTTC.

The chain recombines TRBV6-4 with TRBJ2-3, with TRBD2 as a possible D gene (6 bases). Germline values: CDR1 MRHNA, CDR2 SNTAGT. The CDR3 is 14 amino acids. The DNA for the CDR3 is TGTGCGACTCGAACTAGCCAGGGCACAGATACGCAGTATTTT. Its translation is CATRTSQGTDTQYF.

This clonotype was picked up many times. This chain uses TRBV4-3 with TRBJ2-1, with 9 bases aligning to TRBD2. The V gene's germline CDR1 is LGHNA and CDR2 YSLEER. V lost 0 bases to trimming and J lost 4 bases; unmatched junction nucleotides: 7. The CDR3 contains 17 residues. CDR3 nucleotide sequence: TGCGCCAGCAGCCAAGATATCACAGCGGGAGGTTACAATGAGCAGTTCTTC. Protein product: CASSQDITAGGYNEQFF.

The chain carries TRBV6-2 or TRBV6-3 and TRBJ2-7; 7 bases match TRBD2. Germline trimming cut 6 bases from V and 0 bases from J; bases unmatched to any gene: 5. The V gene's germline CDR1 is MNHEY and CDR2 SVGEGT. The CDR3 is 14 residues long. The CDR3 is CASRRLADSYEQYF. CDR3 nucleotide sequence: TGTGCCAGCAGACGGCTAGCGGACTCCTACGAGCAGTACTTC.

This chain joins TRBV20-1 and TRBJ2-7, with unresolved D. The germline CDR1 and CDR2 sequences are DFQATT and SNEGSKA (reference sequence). V was trimmed by 0 bases and J by 3 bases, leaving 15 bases between them. The CDR3 extends over 15 amino acids. This CDR3 is CSARDSKEPLYEQYF. In DNA, the CDR3 is TGCAGTGCTAGAGATTCGAAAGAACCCCTCTACGAGCAGTACTTC.

The gene calls are TRBV5-1 and TRBJ1-3; perhaps TRBD1 as D (5 bases). V was shortened by 5 bases and J by 4 bases, with 13 bases between the two germline ends. The CDR3 loop spans 14 amino acids. The V gene's germline CDR1 is SGHRS and CDR2 YFSETQ. Here the CDR3 DNA reads TGCGCCAGCAGGGCCCAGGGATGGGGAAACACCATATATTTT. Amino acid sequence: CASRAQGWGNTIYF. Together with reference TRBV5-1 and TRBJ1-3, the CDR3 gives the full variable domain: KAGVTQTPRYLIKTRGQQVTLSCSPISGHRSVSWYQQTPGQGLQFLFEYFSETQRNKGNFPGRFSGRQFSNSRSEMNVSTLELGDSALYLCASRAQGWGNTIYFGEGSWLTVV.

V usage is TRBV5-1 and J usage is TRBJ2-4; D might be TRBD1 or TRBD2, each matching 5 bases. The CDR3 totals 14 residues. V was cut by 5 bases and J by 8 bases, with 17 bases left in between. Germline V gene lookup returns CDR1 SGHRS and CDR2 YFSETQ. CDR3 residues: CASSTGSGRDIQYF. CDR3 nucleotide sequence: TGCGCCAGCAGTACGGGATCAGGGCGGGACATTCAGTACTTC.

V usage is TRBV20-1 and J usage is TRBJ1-2; TRBD1 matches at 9 bases. The ends lost 0 bases at V and 4 bases at J; junction bases unmatched: 9. This CDR3 is 16 amino acids long. Germline V gene lookup returns CDR1 DFQATT and CDR2 SNEGSKA (reference sequence). Here the CDR3 reads CSAREGQGIKAYGYTF. CDR3 bases: TGCAGTGCTAGAGAAGGACAGGGGATTAAGGCCTATGGCTACACCTTC.

This clonotype was recorded a few times. The chain links TRBV30 to TRBJ1-6; no firm D call. CDR1 and CDR2 (germline): GTSNPN, SVGIG (reference sequence). Trimming removed 8 bases at V and 10 bases at J, with 21 bases between. The CDR3 loop spans 14 amino acids. CDR3 residues: CAGGLGRAGSPLHF. In nucleotides, the CDR3 is TGTGCCGGAGGGCTCGGACGGGCCGGGTCACCCCTCCACTTT.

This clonotype showed up many times. CDR3 region: CASRVLTGATNTGELFF. The CDR3 DNA follows: TGCGCCAGCCGAGTCCTTACAGGGGCGACGAACACCGGGGAGCTGTTTTTT. The chain links TRBV5-1 to TRBJ2-2; 7 nucleotides align to TRBD1. The CDR3 contains 17 residues. V lost 7 bases and J lost 0; bases outside the gene matches: 12. Germline loops: CDR1 SGHRS, CDR2 YFSETQ. Based on the CDR3 plus reference TRBV5-1 and TRBJ2-2, the full variable domain is KAGVTQTPRYLIKTRGQQVTLSCSPISGHRSVSWYQQTPGQGLQFLFEYFSETQRNKGNFPGRFSGRQFSNSRSEMNVSTLELGDSALYLCASRVLTGATNTGELFFGEGSRLTVL.

The chain employs TRBV12-3 or TRBV12-4 and TRBJ2-5, with D unresolved. The ends were cut back, 3 bases at V and 5 bases at J, with 10 bases in the middle. The CDR3 length is 13 residues. In DNA, the CDR3 is TGTGCCAGCAGTTTTTTCGTCGGGGAGACCCAGTACTTC. This sequence encodes CASSFFVGETQYF.

There are a few counts of this clonotype. The chain recombines TRBV15 with TRBJ1-5; 7 bases match TRBD1. Trimming at V came to 0 bases and at J to 5 bases, leaving 4 bases not matched to a gene. The CDR3 is made up of 15 amino acids. Per the germline V gene, CDR1 is LNHNV and CDR2 is YYDKDF (reference sequence). CDR3 amino acids: CATSRDPQGHQPQHF. The CDR3 DNA reads as TGTGCCACCAGCAGAGATCCACAGGGGCATCAGCCCCAGCATTTT.

The CDR3 coding sequence is TGCGCCAGCAGTCCAAAAACGACAGGGGCCCACGAGCAGTACTTC. Residues: CASSPKTTGAHEQYF. V gene TRBV4-3 combines with J gene TRBJ2-7; 8 positions agree with TRBD1. The ends lost 6 bases at V and 5 bases at J; junction bases unmatched: 12. Germline lookup yields CDR1 LGHNA and CDR2 YSLEER. This CDR3 has 15 amino acids.

This clonotype has a handful of counts. The V call is TRBV12-3 or TRBV12-4, the J call TRBJ2-7, with TRBD1 identical over 9 bases. V lost 5 bases, J lost 4 bases, and 9 bases stayed unmatched. The CDR3 loop spans 15 amino acids. As DNA, the CDR3 is TGTGCCAGCAGTGTTGCCGGACAGGGGATTTACGAGCAGTACTTC. The encoded protein is CASSVAGQGIYEQYF.

Ten or more counts support this clonotype. The rearrangement uses TRBV28 and TRBJ1-1; no clear D. Germline V gives CDR1 MDHEN, CDR2 SYDVKM. Trimming stripped 10 bases from V and 4 bases from J, with 16 bases between. CDR3 length: 13 residues. The CDR3: CATQPAETTEAFF. The CDR3 DNA reads TGTGCCACCCAACCGGCGGAGACCACTGAAGCTTTCTTT.

The chain carries TRBV4-3 and TRBJ2-3, with a possible D match to TRBD1 (5 bases). CDR3 size: 17 residues. Looked up from germline, CDR1 is LGHNA and CDR2 is YSLEER. V shed 1 base and J shed 1 base, with 15 bases lying between them. CDR3 nucleotide sequence: TGCGCCAGCAGCCAAGGGGCCGCAGGGATGGGCACAGATACGCAGTATTTT. It translates to CASSQGAAGMGTDTQYF.

J is TRBJ2-1 and V is TRBV6-1; 7 positions match TRBD2. The germline V gene encodes CDR1 MNHNS and CDR2 SASEGT. J gave up 6 bases and V 8 bases, and 7 bases lay outside the gene matches. The CDR3 runs to 13 residues. The CDR3 DNA follows: TGTGCCAGCGGACTGGGGGGGGGCAATGAGCAGTTCTTC. Translated: CASGLGGGNEQFF.